A single sample is the source of the 14 T cell receptor beta chains below, sequenced in a study of early T cells in non-severe SARS-CoV-2 infection. TCRdb re-called the 5' RACE reads with MiXCR, one entry per CDR3 protein. Among 40,000 to 55,000 distinct CDR3 sequences, less than 8.5% were seen once, and the ten largest hold approximately 8%. The specimen sequenced was whole blood. The receptors were gathered from an adult who was a healthcare worker with PCR-confirmed SARS-CoV-2 infection or an uninfected control (not recorded which).

The DNA for the CDR3 is TGTGCCAGCAGCAAGGGGCTCGGACTAGAGACCCAGTACTTC. Amino acid sequence: CASSKGLGLETQYF. The chain has TRBV7-9 and TRBJ2-5, with D perhaps matching TRBD1 or TRBD2 (5 bases each). The V end lost 5 bases, the J end lost 4 bases, and 14 bases lay between the germline ends. The CDR3 loop spans 14 amino acids. In germline, CDR1 is SEHNR, CDR2 FQNEAQ (reference sequence).

This clonotype was detected only a few times. The chain links TRBV15 to TRBJ1-5; D may be TRBD1 (5 bases). Trimming removed 3 bases at V and 0 bases at J, with 12 bases between. CDR3 length: 16 amino acids. The germline V gene encodes CDR1 LNHNV and CDR2 YYDKDF (reference sequence). In nucleotides, the CDR3 is TGTGCCACCAGCAGGATACGGGACTATAGCAATCAGCCCCAGCATTTT. Its protein product is CATSRIRDYSNQPQHF.

The sample holds many counts of this clonotype. The rearrangement joins TRBV24-1 to TRBJ2-3; 7 bases match TRBD2. The ends lost 0 bases at V and 3 bases at J; junction bases unmatched: 5. The CDR3 runs 16 residues. Germline V gives CDR1 KGHDR, CDR2 SFDVKD. CDR3 DNA sequence: TGTGCCACCAGTGATTTGATGTTCGGGGGGACAGATACGCAGTATTTT. It codes for CATSDLMFGGTDTQYF.

This clonotype was recorded at least ten times. The chain has TRBV3-1 and TRBJ1-6, with 7 bases matching TRBD1. The CDR3 spans 14 residues. V lost 4 bases, J lost 8 bases, and 5 bases stayed unmatched. The germline V gene encodes CDR1 LGHDT and CDR2 YNNKEL (reference sequence). The CDR3 loop reads CASSLTGEDSPLHF. The CDR3 region has the DNA TGTGCCAGCAGCCTTACAGGGGAGGATTCACCCCTCCACTTT. Full variable domain (rest looked up from reference TRBV3-1 and TRBJ1-6): DTAVSQTPKYLVTQMGNDKSIKCEQNLGHDTMYWYKQDSKKFLKIMFSYNNKELIINETVPNRFSPKSPDKAHLNLHINSLELGDSAVYFCASSLTGEDSPLHFGNGTRLTVT.

This clonotype was found many times. The V and J genes are TRBV28 and TRBJ2-1; no clear D gene. This CDR3 has 14 amino acids. Trimming pared 4 bases from V and 6 bases from J, leaving 13 bases between. Germline V gene data show CDR1 as MDHEN and CDR2 as SYDVKM. The CDR3 loop is CASSSSAGINEQFF. CDR3 coding DNA: TGTGCCAGCAGTTCCTCGGCCGGAATCAATGAGCAGTTCTTC.

This clonotype was found many times. This rearrangement joins TRBV12-3 or TRBV12-4 to TRBJ2-1; D unresolved. This CDR3 region has 13 residues. The ends were cut back, 5 bases at V and 1 base at J, with 6 bases in the middle. The CDR3 sequence: CASSEASYNEQFF. The CDR3 DNA sequence: TGTGCCAGCAGTGAGGCATCCTACAATGAGCAGTTCTTC.

This clonotype was counted between two and nine times. J is TRBJ2-5 and V is TRBV11-2; 11 bases are shared with TRBD2. Looked up from germline, CDR1 is SGHAT and CDR2 is FQNNGV. The CDR3 runs 17 residues. V lost 5 bases to trimming and J lost 2 bases; unmatched junction nucleotides: 10. The CDR3 sequence is CASSRRRPSGGQETQYF. CDR3 bases: TGTGCCAGCAGCCGAAGACGACCTAGCGGGGGGCAAGAGACCCAGTACTTC.

This clonotype was seen repeatedly, ten times or more. This chain links TRBV7-9 with TRBJ2-7; 9 bases map to TRBD2. The V and J ends lost 4 bases and 3 bases, in that order; junction bases with no gene match: 10. This CDR3 spans 16 amino acids. Per the germline V gene, CDR1 is SEHNR and CDR2 is FQNEAQ (reference sequence). The CDR3 nucleotides are TGTGCCAGCAGCTACTGGCCTAGCGGGGATGTCTACGAGCAGTACTTC. Protein product: CASSYWPSGDVYEQYF.

In its sample, this clonotype was seen a few times. This sequence joins TRBV3-1 and TRBJ2-5, with D tentatively TRBD1 (5 bases). The germline V gene has CDR1 LGHDT and CDR2 YNNKEL (reference sequence). V was pared by 1 base and J by 4 bases, with 10 bases between. This CDR3 comprises 14 residues. The CDR3 region has the DNA TGTGCCAGCAGCCAAGCTCAGGGCCCAGAGACCCAGTACTTC. It codes for CASSQAQGPETQYF.

V usage is TRBV29-1 and J usage is TRBJ1-5; D may be TRBD1 (5 bases). The length of the CDR3 is 13 residues. Trimming cost V 6 bases and J 7 bases, with 16 bases left between them. In germline, CDR1 is SQVTM, CDR2 ANQGSEA. The DNA for the CDR3 is TGCAGCGTAGGGCAGGGTGATATGCAGCCCCAGCATTTT. Its translation: CSVGQGDMQPQHF. Using reference TRBV29-1 and TRBJ1-5 for the parts outside the CDR3, the full variable domain is SAVISQKPSRDICQRGTSLTIQCQVDSQVTMMFWYRQQPGQSLTLIATANQGSEATYESGFVIDKFPISRPNLTFSTLTVSNMSPEDSSIYLCSVGQGDMQPQHFGDGTRLSIL.

This clonotype was seen at least ten times. V gene TRBV5-1 combines with J gene TRBJ2-1; 8 nucleotides match TRBD2. CDR3 length equals 15 residues. The germline CDR1 and CDR2 sequences are SGHRS and YFSETQ. V was pared by 5 bases and J by 6 bases, with 10 bases of the junction left unmatched. DNA of the CDR3: TGCGCCAGCAGTCCGCGGGGGGTGTCGTTCAATGAGCAGTTCTTC. This gives the protein CASSPRGVSFNEQFF. Filled out from reference TRBV5-1 and TRBJ2-1, the complete variable domain reads KAGVTQTPRYLIKTRGQQVTLSCSPISGHRSVSWYQQTPGQGLQFLFEYFSETQRNKGNFPGRFSGRQFSNSRSEMNVSTLELGDSALYLCASSPRGVSFNEQFFGPGTRLTVL.

This chain uses TRBV5-5 with TRBJ1-4; possible D gene TRBD1, 5 bases. Germline loops: CDR1 SGHKS, CDR2 YYEKEE (reference sequence). The length of the CDR3 is 15 residues. Trimming left V 2 bases short and J 6 bases short, with 14 bases between. CDR3 DNA sequence: TGTGCCAGCAGCTTAAGGACGGGGGAACATGAAAAACTGTTTTTT. It is translated as CASSLRTGEHEKLFF.

This clonotype appeared a few times. The genes are TRBV7-7 and TRBJ1-4; no firm D call. CDR1 SSHAT and CDR2 FNYEAQ come from the germline V gene (reference sequence). V lost 5 bases, J lost 5 bases, and 12 bases lay in between. CDR3 length equals 14 residues. The CDR3 nucleotides read TGTGCCAGCAGCCAAGGGTCCCCAAATGAAAAACTGTTTTTT. This sequence encodes CASSQGSPNEKLFF.

This chain uses TRBV4-1 with TRBJ2-1; D remains unclear. The CDR3 extends over 14 amino acids. The germline gives CDR1 MGHRA, CDR2 YSYEKL. V lost 1 base to trimming and J lost 10 bases, with 14 bases between them. Here the CDR3 DNA reads TGCGCCAGCAGCCAAGCTAACCCTCTCGGCGAGCAGTTCTTC. Its protein is CASSQANPLGEQFF.